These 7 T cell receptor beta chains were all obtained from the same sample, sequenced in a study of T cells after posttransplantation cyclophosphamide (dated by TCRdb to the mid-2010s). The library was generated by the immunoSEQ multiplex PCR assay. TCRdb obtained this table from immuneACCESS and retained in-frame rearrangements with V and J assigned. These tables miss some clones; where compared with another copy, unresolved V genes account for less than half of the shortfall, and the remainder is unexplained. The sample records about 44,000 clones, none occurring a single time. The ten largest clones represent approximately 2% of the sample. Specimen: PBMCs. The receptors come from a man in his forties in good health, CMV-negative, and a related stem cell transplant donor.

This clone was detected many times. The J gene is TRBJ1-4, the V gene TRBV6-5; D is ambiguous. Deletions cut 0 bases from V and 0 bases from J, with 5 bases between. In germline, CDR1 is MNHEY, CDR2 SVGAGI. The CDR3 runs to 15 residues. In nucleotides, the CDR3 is TGTGCCAGCAGTTACTCAAAGCCAACTAATGAAAAACTGTTTTTT. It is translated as CASSYSKPTNEKLFF.

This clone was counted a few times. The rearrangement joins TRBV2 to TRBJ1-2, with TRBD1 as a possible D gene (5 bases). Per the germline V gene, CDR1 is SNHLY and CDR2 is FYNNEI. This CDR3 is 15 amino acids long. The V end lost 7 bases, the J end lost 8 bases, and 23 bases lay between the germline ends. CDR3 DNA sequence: TGTGCCAGCAACCAAGGGCCGGCAGGGTTGGGAGGCTACACCTTC. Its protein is CASNQGPAGLGGYTF.

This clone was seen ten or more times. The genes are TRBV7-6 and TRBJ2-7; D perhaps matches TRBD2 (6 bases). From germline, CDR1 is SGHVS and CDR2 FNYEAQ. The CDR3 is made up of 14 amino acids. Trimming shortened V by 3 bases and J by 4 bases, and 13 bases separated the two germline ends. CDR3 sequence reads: CASSLGGPNYEQYF. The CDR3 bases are TGTGCCAGCAGCTTGGGAGGTCCTAATTACGAGCAGTACTTC.

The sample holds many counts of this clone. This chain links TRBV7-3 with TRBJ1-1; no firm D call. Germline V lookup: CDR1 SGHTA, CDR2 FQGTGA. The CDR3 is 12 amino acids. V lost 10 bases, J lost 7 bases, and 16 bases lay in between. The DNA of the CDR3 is TGTGCCAACCTACGGGGTGTAAGTGAAGCTTTCTTT. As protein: CANLRGVSEAFF.

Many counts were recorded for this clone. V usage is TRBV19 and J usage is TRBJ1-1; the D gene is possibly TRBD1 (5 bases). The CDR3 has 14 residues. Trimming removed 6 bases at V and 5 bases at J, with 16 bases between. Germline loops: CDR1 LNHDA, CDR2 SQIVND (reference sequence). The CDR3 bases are TGTGCCAGTAGGGAGCAGGGTCGTTGGACTGAAGCTTTCTTT. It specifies CASREQGRWTEAFF.

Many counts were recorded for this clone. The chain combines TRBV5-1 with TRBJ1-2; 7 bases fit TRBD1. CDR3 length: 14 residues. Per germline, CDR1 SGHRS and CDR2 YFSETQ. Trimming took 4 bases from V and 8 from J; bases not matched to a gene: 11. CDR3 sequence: CASSPTRQGGGYTF. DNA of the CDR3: TGCGCCAGCAGCCCTACAAGACAGGGAGGCGGCTACACCTTC. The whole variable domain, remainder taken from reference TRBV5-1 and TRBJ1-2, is KAGVTQTPRYLIKTRGQQVTLSCSPISGHRSVSWYQQTPGQGLQFLFEYFSETQRNKGNFPGRFSGRQFSNSRSEMNVSTLELGDSALYLCASSPTRQGGGYTFGSGTRLTVV.

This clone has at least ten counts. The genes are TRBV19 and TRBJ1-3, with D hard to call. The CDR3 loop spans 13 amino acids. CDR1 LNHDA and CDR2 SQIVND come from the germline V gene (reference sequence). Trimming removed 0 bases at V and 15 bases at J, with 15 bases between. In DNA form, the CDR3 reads TGTGCCAGTAGTATAGACTCTAGCAACCTCCAATATTTT. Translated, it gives CASSIDSSNLQYF.